Listed here are 19 T cell receptor beta chains from one sample, sequenced in a study of T-cell reconstitution after alpha-beta-depleted transplantation in children. A library of TCRbeta sequences, prepared with unique molecular identifiers, was generated. TCRdb processed the PCR reads anew with MiXCR; each CDR3 protein has one entry. This table has hundreds of thousands of distinct CDR3 sequences, 16% appearing once. This specimen consisted of PBMCs from the stem cell graft donor, obtained from the stem cell graft. The receptors derive from a human donor who donated a stem cell graft to a child with acute myeloid leukemia.

A few counts support this clonotype. The genes are TRBV11-1 and TRBJ1-2, with TRBD1 matching over 8 bases. Germline V gene lookup returns CDR1 SGHAT and CDR2 FQDESV (reference sequence). This CDR3 comprises 18 residues. The V and J ends lost 5 bases and 4 bases, in that order; junction bases with no gene match: 18. CDR3 sequence: CASSLRQGRTPLGYGYTF. The CDR3 nucleotides read TGTGCCAGCAGCCTCAGACAGGGGCGTACCCCTCTCGGCTATGGCTACACCTTC.

This clonotype has ten or more counts. The V gene is TRBV20-1, the J gene TRBJ2-5; the match to TRBD1 covers 10 bases. Per the germline V gene, CDR1 is DFQATT and CDR2 is SNEGSKA (reference sequence). The CDR3 runs 14 residues. J was trimmed by 5 bases and V by 6 bases; bases with no gene match: 9. The CDR3 loop reads CSASGQGIGETQYF. DNA of the CDR3: TGCAGTGCCTCGGGACAGGGGATCGGTGAGACCCAGTACTTC.

About this clonotype: A much more abundant neighbour one base away suggests this may be a read error. The gene calls are TRBV12-3 or TRBV12-4 and TRBJ2-5, with 7 bases lining up with TRBD1. This CDR3 spans 15 amino acids. The junction had 13 bases not matched to a gene; V was cut back by 5 bases and J by 7 bases. The DNA for the CDR3 is TGTGCCAGCAGTCTCGGGACAGCGAAGATAGGGACCCAGTACTTC. Translated: CASSLGTAKIGTQYF.

The V gene is TRBV24-1, the J gene TRBJ2-3; 9 bases match TRBD2. This CDR3 has 16 amino acids. J was trimmed by 4 bases and V by 5 bases; bases with no gene match: 9. Germline V lookup: CDR1 KGHDR, CDR2 SFDVKD. CDR3 loop: CATSALPGLAADTQYF. The DNA of the CDR3 is TGTGCCACCAGTGCCCTGCCGGGACTAGCAGCAGATACGCAGTATTTT.

This clonotype was detected ten times or more. The rearrangement links TRBV5-1 to TRBJ2-1, with TRBD1 matching over 10 bases. Germline V lookup: CDR1 SGHRS, CDR2 YFSETQ. V lost 6 bases, J lost 4 bases, and 4 bases stayed unmatched. The CDR3 loop spans 14 amino acids. The CDR3, as DNA: TGCGCCAGCATGGACAGGGGGGCATACAATGAGCAGTTCTTC. This translates into CASMDRGAYNEQFF.

Many counts were recorded for this clonotype. The chain carries TRBV9 and TRBJ1-2; D possibly corresponds to TRBD1 (6 bases). Germline V gene data show CDR1 as SGDLS and CDR2 as YYNGEE. V was shortened by 3 bases and J by 0 bases, with 12 bases between the two germline ends. The CDR3 consists of 15 residues. This chain's CDR3 is CASSAAQGPNYGYTF. The CDR3 coding sequence is TGTGCCAGCAGCGCGGCACAGGGACCTAACTATGGCTACACCTTC.

This clonotype was found many times. The rearrangement links TRBV20-1 to TRBJ1-6; no clear D gene. The germline gives CDR1 DFQATT, CDR2 SNEGSKA (reference sequence). V lost 3 bases and J lost 2, with 23 bases in between. This CDR3 is built from 19 residues. This CDR3 is CSASPLPTKDMTYNSPLHF. The CDR3, as DNA: TGCAGTGCTAGCCCCCTGCCCACAAAGGATATGACCTATAATTCACCCCTCCACTTT.

This clonotype appeared a few times. This sequence joins TRBV12-3 or TRBV12-4 and TRBJ2-1, with TRBD2 as a possible D gene (5 bases). The CDR3 is 15 amino acids. Trimming took off 6 bases at V and 11 bases at J, with 23 bases between the two ends. CDR3 loop: CASSQIERRRLQQFF. CDR3 bases: TGTGCCAGCAGCCAGATTGAGCGGAGGAGGCTACAGCAGTTCTTC.

This clonotype showed up many times. V usage is TRBV4-2 and J usage is TRBJ1-2; the D is unclear. The germline V and J ends were trimmed by 1 base and 5 bases, with 11 bases remaining between them. Germline V CDR1 and CDR2: LGHNA, YNFKEQ. The CDR3 consists of 14 residues. CDR3 amino acids: CASSQGIIYYGYTF. CDR3 coding DNA: TGTGCCAGCAGCCAAGGAATTATATATTATGGCTACACCTTC.

This clonotype was picked up many times. This chain connects TRBV20-1 to TRBJ2-1; 10 bases align to TRBD1. The CDR3 covers 13 residues. The junction had 4 bases not matched to a gene; V was cut back by 4 bases and J by 7 bases. Germline CDR1 reads DFQATT; CDR2 reads SNEGSKA (reference sequence). The CDR3 nucleotides are TGCAGTGCTACCGACAGGGGGCGGAATGAGCAGTTCTTC. This codes for CSATDRGRNEQFF.

This clonotype was observed many times. The rearrangement links TRBV20-1 to TRBJ1-6; 8 positions match TRBD1. Losses at the gene ends were 4 bases for V and 9 bases for J; bases not matched to a gene: 5. This CDR3 is built from 13 residues. Germline V gene lookup returns CDR1 DFQATT and CDR2 SNEGSKA (reference sequence). For the CDR3, the DNA is TGCAGTGCTAAGACAGGGGAAGCTTCACCCCTCCACTTT. It codes for CSAKTGEASPLHF.

This clonotype was recorded at least ten times. The chain combines TRBV7-3 with TRBJ2-1, with TRBD2 matching over 9 bases. V lost 4 bases and J lost 2; bases outside the gene matches: 6. CDR3 length equals 16 residues. Germline CDR1 and CDR2: SGHTA and FQGTGA. The CDR3 sequence: CASSSASGATYNEQFF. The CDR3 coding sequence is TGTGCCAGCAGCTCAGCTAGCGGGGCCACCTACAATGAGCAGTTCTTC.

This sequence joins TRBV25-1 and TRBJ1-5; 7 nucleotides align to TRBD1. The V gene's germline CDR1 is MGHDK and CDR2 SYGVNS. The CDR3 covers 15 residues. J was trimmed by 3 bases and V by 1 base; bases with no gene match: 3. The CDR3 loop reads CASSESQGVNQPQHF. The CDR3 DNA reads as TGTGCCAGCAGTGAATCCCAGGGGGTCAATCAGCCCCAGCATTTT.

This clonotype was observed a few times. The chain uses TRBV5-1 and TRBJ2-2, with 8 bases fitting TRBD1. Per the germline V gene, CDR1 is SGHRS and CDR2 is YFSETQ. With V trimmed by 2 bases and J by 5 bases, 5 bases remained unmatched. The CDR3 is 15 amino acids. The CDR3 DNA is TGCGCCAGCAGCTTCAGGGGGCGCCAGACCGGGGAGCTGTTTTTT. It specifies CASSFRGRQTGELFF.

V usage is TRBV7-9 and J usage is TRBJ2-7; possibly TRBD1 for D (6 bases). CDR1 and CDR2 from the germline V gene are SEHNR and FQNEAQ (reference sequence). Trimming cost V 2 bases and J 2 bases, with 10 bases left between them. CDR3 length: 14 residues. The CDR3 spells CASSLQGRTYEQYF. The CDR3 DNA reads TGTGCCAGCAGCTTACAGGGGCGGACCTACGAGCAGTACTTC.

This clonotype was picked up many times. The chain is built from TRBV29-1 and TRBJ2-3; D might be TRBD1 (6 bases). V was clipped by 6 bases and J by 4 bases, with 17 bases between them. The CDR3 runs to 14 residues. Germline V gene sequence: CDR1 SQVTM, CDR2 ANQGSEA. CDR3 DNA: TGCAGCGTACCAGATCAGGGGCGGGCAGATACGCAGTATTTT. Translating it yields CSVPDQGRADTQYF.

In this sample, this clonotype turned up once. This chain links TRBV7-9 with TRBJ2-5; TRBD2 matches 8 bases. Germline assignment: CDR1 SEHNR and CDR2 FQNEAQ (reference sequence). CDR3 size: 16 residues. J lost 2 bases, V lost 5 bases, and 10 bases had no gene match. The CDR3 DNA reads as TGTGCCAGCAGCCTTCTGAGCGGGGGCCTACAAGAGACCCAGTACTTC. This sequence encodes CASSLLSGGLQETQYF.

This clonotype was counted many times. The chain joins TRBV7-9 to TRBJ1-1, with D unclear. Trimming stripped 5 bases from V and 1 base from J, with 8 bases between. The CDR3 runs to 13 residues. The germline V gene has CDR1 SEHNR and CDR2 FQNEAQ (reference sequence). The DNA for the CDR3 is TGTGCCAGCAGCCCAGAAGGGAACACTGAAGCTTTCTTT. Translated: CASSPEGNTEAFF.

At least ten counts were recorded for this clonotype. The rearrangement uses TRBV5-6 and TRBJ1-1; D gene ambiguous. CDR3 size: 14 residues. CDR1 is SGHDT and CDR2 is YYEEEE in the germline V gene. V lost 3 bases, J lost 1 base, and 10 bases lay in between. In DNA, the CDR3 is TGTGCCAGCAGCTCAGCAGTGTCGAACACTGAAGCTTTCTTT. Protein: CASSSAVSNTEAFF.